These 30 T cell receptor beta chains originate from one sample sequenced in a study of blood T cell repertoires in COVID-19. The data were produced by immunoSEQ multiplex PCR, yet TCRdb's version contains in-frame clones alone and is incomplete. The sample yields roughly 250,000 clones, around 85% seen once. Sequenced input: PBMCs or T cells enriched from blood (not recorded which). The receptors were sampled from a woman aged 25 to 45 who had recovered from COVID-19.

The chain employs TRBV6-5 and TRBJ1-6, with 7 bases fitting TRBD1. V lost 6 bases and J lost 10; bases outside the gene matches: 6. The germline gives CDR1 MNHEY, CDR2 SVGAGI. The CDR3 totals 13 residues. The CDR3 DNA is TGTGCCAGCAGCCCAACAGGGGAATCACCCCTCCACTTT. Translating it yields CASSPTGESPLHF.

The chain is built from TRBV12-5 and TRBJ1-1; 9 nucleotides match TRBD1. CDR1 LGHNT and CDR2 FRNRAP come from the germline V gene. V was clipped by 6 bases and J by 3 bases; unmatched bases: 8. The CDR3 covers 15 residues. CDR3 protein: CASGQGAGGHTEAFF. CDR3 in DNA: TGTGCTAGTGGACAGGGGGCAGGCGGGCACACTGAAGCTTTCTTT.

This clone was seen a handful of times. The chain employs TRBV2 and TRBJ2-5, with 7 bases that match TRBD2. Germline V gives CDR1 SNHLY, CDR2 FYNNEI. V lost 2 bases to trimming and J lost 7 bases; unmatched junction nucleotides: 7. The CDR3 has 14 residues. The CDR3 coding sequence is TGTGCCAGCAGTGAATCCGGGAGGAAGGGGACCCAGTACTTC. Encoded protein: CASSESGRKGTQYF.

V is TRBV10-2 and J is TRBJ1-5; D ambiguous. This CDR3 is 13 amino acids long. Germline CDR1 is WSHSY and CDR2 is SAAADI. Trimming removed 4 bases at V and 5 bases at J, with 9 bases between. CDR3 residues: CASSVQSDQPQHF. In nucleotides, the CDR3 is TGCGCCAGCAGTGTCCAGTCCGATCAGCCCCAGCATTTT.

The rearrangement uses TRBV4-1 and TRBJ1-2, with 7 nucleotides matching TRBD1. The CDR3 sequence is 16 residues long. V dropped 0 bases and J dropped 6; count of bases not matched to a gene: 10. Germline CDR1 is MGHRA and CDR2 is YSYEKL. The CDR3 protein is CASSQDLPHRGDGYTF. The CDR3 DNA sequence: TGCGCCAGCAGCCAAGATCTACCCCACAGGGGCGATGGCTACACCTTC.

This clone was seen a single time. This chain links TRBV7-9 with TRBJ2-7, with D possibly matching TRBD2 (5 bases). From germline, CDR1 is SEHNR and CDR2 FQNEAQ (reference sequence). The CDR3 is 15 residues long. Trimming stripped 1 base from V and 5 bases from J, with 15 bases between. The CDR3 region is CASSLGDSARNEQYF. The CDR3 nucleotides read TGTGCCAGCAGCTTAGGGGATAGCGCGAGGAACGAGCAGTACTTC.

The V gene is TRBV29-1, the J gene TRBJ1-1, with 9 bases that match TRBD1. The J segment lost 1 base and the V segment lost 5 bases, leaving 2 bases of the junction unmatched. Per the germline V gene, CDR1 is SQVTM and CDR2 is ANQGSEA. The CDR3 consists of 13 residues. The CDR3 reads CSVSDRGNTEAFF. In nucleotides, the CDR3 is TGCAGCGTTTCGGACAGGGGGAACACTGAAGCTTTCTTT.

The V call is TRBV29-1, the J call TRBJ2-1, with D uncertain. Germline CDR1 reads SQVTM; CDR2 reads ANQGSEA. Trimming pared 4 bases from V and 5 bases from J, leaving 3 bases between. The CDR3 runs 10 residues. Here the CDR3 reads CSVGDNEQFF. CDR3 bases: TGCAGCGTTGGAGACAATGAGCAGTTCTTC.

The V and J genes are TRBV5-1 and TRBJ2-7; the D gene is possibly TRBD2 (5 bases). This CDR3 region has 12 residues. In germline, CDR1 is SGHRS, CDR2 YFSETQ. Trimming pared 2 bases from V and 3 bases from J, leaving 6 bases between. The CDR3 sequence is CASSLEGYEQYF. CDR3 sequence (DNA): TGCGCCAGCAGCTTAGAGGGCTACGAGCAGTACTTC.

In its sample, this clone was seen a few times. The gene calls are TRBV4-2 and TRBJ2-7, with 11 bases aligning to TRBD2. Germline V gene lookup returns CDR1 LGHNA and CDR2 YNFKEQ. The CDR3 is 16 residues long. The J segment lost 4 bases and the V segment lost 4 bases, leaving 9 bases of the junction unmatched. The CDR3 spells CASSRITTSGSYEQYF. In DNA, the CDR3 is TGTGCCAGCAGCCGAATCACTACTAGCGGGAGTTACGAGCAGTACTTC.

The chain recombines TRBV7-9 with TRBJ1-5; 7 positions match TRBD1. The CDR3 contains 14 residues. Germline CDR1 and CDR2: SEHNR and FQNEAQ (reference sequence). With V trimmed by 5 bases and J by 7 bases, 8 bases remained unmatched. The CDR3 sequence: CASSPAGGPQPQHF. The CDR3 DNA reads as TGTGCCAGCAGCCCGGCAGGGGGGCCCCAGCCCCAGCATTTT. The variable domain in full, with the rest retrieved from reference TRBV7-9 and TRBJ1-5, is DTGVSQNPRHKITKRGQNVTFRCDPISEHNRLYWYRQTLGQGPEFLTYFQNEAQLEKSRLLSDRFSAERPKGSFSTLEIQRTEQGDSAMYLCASSPAGGPQPQHFGDGTRLSIL.

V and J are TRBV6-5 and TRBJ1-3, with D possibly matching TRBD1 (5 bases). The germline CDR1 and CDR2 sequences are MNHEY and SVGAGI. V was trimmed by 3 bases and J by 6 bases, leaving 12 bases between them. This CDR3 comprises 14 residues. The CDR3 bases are TGTGCCAGCAGTTATGGGGCCGAAAAAAACACCATATATTTT. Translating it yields CASSYGAEKNTIYF.

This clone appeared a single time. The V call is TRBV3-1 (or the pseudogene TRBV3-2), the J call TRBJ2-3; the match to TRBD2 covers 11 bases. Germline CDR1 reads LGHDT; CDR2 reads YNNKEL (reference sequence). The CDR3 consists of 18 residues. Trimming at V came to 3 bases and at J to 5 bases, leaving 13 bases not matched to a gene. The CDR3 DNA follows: TGTGCCAGCAGCCACCTTCTTTTAGCGGGAGGGCCCGTAGATACGCAGTATTTT. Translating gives CASSHLLLAGGPVDTQYF.

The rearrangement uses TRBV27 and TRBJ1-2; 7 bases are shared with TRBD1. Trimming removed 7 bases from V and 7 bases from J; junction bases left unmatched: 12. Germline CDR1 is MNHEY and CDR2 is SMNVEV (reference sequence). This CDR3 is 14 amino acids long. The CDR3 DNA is TGTGCCAGCACCTCAGACAGGGAGGAGGGTGGCTACACCTTC. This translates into CASTSDREEGGYTF.

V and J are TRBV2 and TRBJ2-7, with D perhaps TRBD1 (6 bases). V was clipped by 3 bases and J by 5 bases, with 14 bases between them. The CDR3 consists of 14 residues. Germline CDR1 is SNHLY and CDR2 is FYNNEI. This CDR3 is CASSDLYREHEQYF. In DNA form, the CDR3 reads TGTGCCAGCAGTGACCTTTACAGGGAGCACGAGCAGTACTTC.

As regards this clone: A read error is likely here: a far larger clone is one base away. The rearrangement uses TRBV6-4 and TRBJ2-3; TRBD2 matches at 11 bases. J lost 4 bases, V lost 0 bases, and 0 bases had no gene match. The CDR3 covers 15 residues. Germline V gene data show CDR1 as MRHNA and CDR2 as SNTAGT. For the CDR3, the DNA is TGTGCCAGCAGTGACTCTAGCGGGAGGGCAGATACGCAGTATTTT. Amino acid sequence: CASSDSSGRADTQYF.

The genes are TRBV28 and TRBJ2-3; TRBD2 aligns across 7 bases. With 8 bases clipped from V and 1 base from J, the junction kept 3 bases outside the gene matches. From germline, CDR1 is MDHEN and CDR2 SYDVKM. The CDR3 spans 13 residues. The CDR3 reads CASSGGGTDTQYF. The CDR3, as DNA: TGTGCCAGCTCTGGGGGGGGCACAGATACGCAGTATTTT.

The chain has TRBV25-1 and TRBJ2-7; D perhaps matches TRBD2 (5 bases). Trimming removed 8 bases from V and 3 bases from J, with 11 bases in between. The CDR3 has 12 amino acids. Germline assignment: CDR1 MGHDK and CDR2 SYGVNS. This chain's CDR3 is CASARGSYEQYF. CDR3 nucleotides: TGTGCCAGCGCACGAGGGAGCTACGAGCAGTACTTC.

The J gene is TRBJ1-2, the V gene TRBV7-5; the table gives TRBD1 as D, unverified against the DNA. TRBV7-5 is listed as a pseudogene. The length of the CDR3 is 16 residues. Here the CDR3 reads CARSYRQGEYYYGYTF. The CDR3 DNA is TGTGCCAGAAGCTATAGACAGGGGGAATATTACTATGGCTACACCTTC.

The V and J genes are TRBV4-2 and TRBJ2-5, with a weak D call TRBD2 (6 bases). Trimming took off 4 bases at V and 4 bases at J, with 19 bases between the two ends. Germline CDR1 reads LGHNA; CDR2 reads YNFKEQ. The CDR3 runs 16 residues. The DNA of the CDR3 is TGTGCCAGCAGCCTCAGGACTAACTTCCTGGGAGAGACCCAGTACTTC. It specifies CASSLRTNFLGETQYF.

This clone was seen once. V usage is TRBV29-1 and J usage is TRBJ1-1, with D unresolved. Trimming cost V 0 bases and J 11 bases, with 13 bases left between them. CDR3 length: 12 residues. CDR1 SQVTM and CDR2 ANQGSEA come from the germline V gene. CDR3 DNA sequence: TGCAGCGTTGAAGATCTGGCCGTGGAGGCTTTCTTT. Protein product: CSVEDLAVEAFF.

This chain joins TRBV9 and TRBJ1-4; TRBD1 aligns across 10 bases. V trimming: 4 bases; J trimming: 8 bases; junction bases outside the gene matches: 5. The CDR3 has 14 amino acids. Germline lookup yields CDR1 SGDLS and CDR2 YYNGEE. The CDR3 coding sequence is TGTGCCAGCAGCTCCGGGACAGGGGACGAAAAACTGTTTTTT. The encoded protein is CASSSGTGDEKLFF. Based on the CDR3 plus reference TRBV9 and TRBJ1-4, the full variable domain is DSGVTQTPKHLITATGQRVTLRCSPRSGDLSVYWYQQSLDQGLQFLIQYYNGEERAKGNILERFSAQQFPDLHSELNLSSLELGDSALYFCASSSGTGDEKLFFGSGTQLSVL.

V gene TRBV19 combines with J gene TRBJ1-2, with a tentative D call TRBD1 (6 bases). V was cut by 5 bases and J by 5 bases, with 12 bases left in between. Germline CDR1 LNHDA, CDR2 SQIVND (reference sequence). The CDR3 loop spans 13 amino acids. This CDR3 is CASSRQADYGYTF. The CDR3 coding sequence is TGTGCCAGTAGTCGACAGGCGGATTATGGCTACACCTTC.

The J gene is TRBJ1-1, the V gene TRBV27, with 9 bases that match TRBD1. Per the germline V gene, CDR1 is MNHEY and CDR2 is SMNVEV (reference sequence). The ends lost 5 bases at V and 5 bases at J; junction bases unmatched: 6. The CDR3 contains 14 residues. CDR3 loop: CASSLTGGGTEAFF. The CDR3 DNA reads TGTGCCAGCAGTCTGACAGGGGGGGGGACTGAAGCTTTCTTT.

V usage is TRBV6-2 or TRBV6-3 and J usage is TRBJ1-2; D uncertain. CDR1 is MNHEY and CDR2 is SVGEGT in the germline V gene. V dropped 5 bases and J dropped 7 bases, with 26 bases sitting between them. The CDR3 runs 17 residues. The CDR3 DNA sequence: TGTGCCAGCAGTCGCGAGGGTGATTTGGCGCATATGGGTGGCTACACCTTC. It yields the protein CASSREGDLAHMGGYTF.

CDR3 bases: TGTGCCAGTAGTACGCGGACAGGGGGAAATAATTCACCCCTCCACTTT. It is translated as CASSTRTGGNNSPLHF. The chain uses TRBV19 and TRBJ1-6; the match to TRBD1 covers 10 bases. CDR3 size: 16 residues. Germline V lookup: CDR1 LNHDA, CDR2 SQIVND (reference sequence). The junction had 5 bases not matched to a gene; V was cut back by 4 bases and J by 5 bases.

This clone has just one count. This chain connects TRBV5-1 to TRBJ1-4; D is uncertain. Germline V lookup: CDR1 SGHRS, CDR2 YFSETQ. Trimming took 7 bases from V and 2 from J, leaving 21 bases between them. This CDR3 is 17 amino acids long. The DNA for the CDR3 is TGCGCCAGCTCACGAGGGCGGGAGGGCGCTACTAATGAAAAACTGTTTTTT. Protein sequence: CASSRGREGATNEKLFF.

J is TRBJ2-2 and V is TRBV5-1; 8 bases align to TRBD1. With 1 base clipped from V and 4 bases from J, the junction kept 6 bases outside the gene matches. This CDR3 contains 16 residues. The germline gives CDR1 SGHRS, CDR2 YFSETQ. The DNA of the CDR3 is TGCGCCAGCAGCTTGACGGCAGGGGGCCGCACCGGGGAGCTGTTTTTT. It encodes CASSLTAGGRTGELFF.

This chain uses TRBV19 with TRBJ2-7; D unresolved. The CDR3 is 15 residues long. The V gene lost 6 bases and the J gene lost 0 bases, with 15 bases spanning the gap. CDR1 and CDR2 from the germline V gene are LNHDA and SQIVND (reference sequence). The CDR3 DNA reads TGTGCCAGTAGCAGGATACCCCCGACCTCCTACGAGCAGTACTTC. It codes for CASSRIPPTSYEQYF.

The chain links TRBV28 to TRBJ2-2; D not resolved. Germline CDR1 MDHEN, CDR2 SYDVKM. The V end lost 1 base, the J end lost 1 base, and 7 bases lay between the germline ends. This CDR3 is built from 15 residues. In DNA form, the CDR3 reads TGTGCCAGCAGTTTATCCAGTATGAACACCGGGGAGCTGTTTTTT. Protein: CASSLSSMNTGELFF.